This TCR beta chain was sequenced for a study of cytomegalovirus exposure and HLA in healthy donors. General study findings and limits: Later analysis identified a missense DCLRE1C variant that was linked to TCR beta V- and J-gene trimming. Most of the TCR beta V segments (in an earlier analysis) were productive either about 87% or about 30% of the time.

Amplification used 60 Vbeta primers and 13 Jbeta primers. Only in-frame clones appear in the TCRdb table, and some are missing; sequencing was by immunoSEQ multiplex PCR. The table includes under 200,000 clones, more than 65% detected once. In regard to this clone: Its antigen is undetermined.

Each donor was healthy, and each was a bone marrow donor. The sequence was collected from a woman in her thirties or forties in good health and CMV-seropositive. The sample taken for sequencing was PBMCs.

CDR3 in DNA: TGTGCCAGCAGGGTGACAGGGGACTCCTACGAGCAGTACTTC. This gives the protein CASRVTGDSYEQYF. The chain uses TRBV28 and TRBJ2-7, with TRBD1 identical over 8 bases. CDR1 and CDR2 (germline): MDHEN, SYDVKM. CDR3 length: 14 amino acids. Losses at the gene ends were 6 bases for V and 0 bases for J; bases not matched to a gene: 4. The whole variable domain, filled in from reference TRBV28 and TRBJ2-7, reads DVKVTQSSRYLVKRTGEKVFLECVQDMDHENMFWYRQDPGLGLRLIYFSYDVKMKEKGDIPEGYSVSREKKERFSLILESASTNQTSMYLCASRVTGDSYEQYFGPGTRLTVT.